This T cell receptor (beta chain) appears in the sequencing data of a study of blood T cell repertoires in COVID-19. This clone was picked up one time. The CDR3 consists of 13 residues. V trimming: 6 bases; J trimming: 11 bases; junction bases outside the gene matches: 11. Per germline, CDR1 MNHEY and CDR2 SVGAGI. Only in-frame clones appear in the TCRdb table, and some are missing; sequencing was by immunoSEQ multiplex PCR. Found here are roughly 260,000 clones, roughly 86% of them singletons; the top ten hold over 2%. The sequenced sample consisted of PBMCs or T cells enriched from blood (not recorded which). The TCR sequence derives from a woman aged 18-29 years who had recovered from COVID-19. This chain links TRBV6-5 with TRBJ1-1; 8 positions match TRBD1. CDR3 protein: CASSFNSGGLAFF. Written as DNA, the CDR3 is TGTGCCAGCAGCTTCAATTCAGGGGGCCTGGCTTTCTTT.